Following are 10 T cell receptor beta chains from one sample sequenced in a study of blood T cell repertoires in COVID-19. Measured with immunoSEQ multiplex PCR; TCRdb has only the in-frame clones, and not every one. The sample carries tens of thousands of clones, about 88% recorded once. Source material: peripheral blood. Receptor source: a human donor in a cohort sampled during active COVID-19.

V is TRBV28 and J is TRBJ2-7; tentative D call: TRBD1 (6 bases). The CDR3 contains 13 residues. The germline V and J ends were trimmed by 6 bases and 1 base, with 10 bases remaining between them. Germline loops: CDR1 MDHEN, CDR2 SYDVKM. CDR3 residues: CASSHRESYEQYF. The CDR3 DNA is TGTGCCAGCAGCCACAGGGAATCCTACGAGCAGTACTTC.

The rearrangement uses TRBV18 and TRBJ2-1, with TRBD1 matching 7 bases. There are 15 residues in the CDR3. Germline-derived CDR1 and CDR2 are KGHSH and LQKENI. Trimming took 5 bases from V and 0 from J; bases not matched to a gene: 4. Here the CDR3 DNA reads TGTGCCAGCTCATCGCAGGGGGTCTCCTACAATGAGCAGTTCTTC. Its translation: CASSSQGVSYNEQFF.

The V gene is TRBV23-1, the J gene TRBJ2-2; the D gene is possibly TRBD1 (6 bases). TRBV23-1 is flagged as an ORF with uncertain function. This CDR3 has 14 amino acids. V gave up 4 bases and J gave up 2 bases, with 8 bases separating them. This chain's CDR3 is CASSRQENTGELFF. For the CDR3, the DNA is TGCGCCAGCAGTCGACAGGAAAACACCGGGGAGCTGTTTTTT.

The CDR3 is CASSPNPVPGANVLTF. CDR3 DNA: TGTGCCAGCAGCCCTAACCCGGTCCCTGGGGCCAACGTCCTGACTTTC. V and J are TRBV3-1 (or the pseudogene TRBV3-2) and TRBJ2-6; D is uncertain. Trimming shortened V by 4 bases and J by 2 bases, and 12 bases separated the two germline ends. The CDR3 extends over 16 amino acids. The germline CDR1 and CDR2 sequences are LGHDT and YNNKEL (reference sequence).

This clone showed up just once. The rearrangement uses TRBV18 and TRBJ1-3; D unresolved. CDR1 is KGHSH, CDR2 LQKENI, per germline. There are 14 residues in the CDR3. Trimming stripped 2 bases from V and 0 bases from J, with 5 bases between. CDR3 sequence (DNA): TGTGCCAGCTCACCAGCGGGCTCTGGAAACACCATATATTTT. This gives the protein CASSPAGSGNTIYF.

The chain recombines TRBV18 with TRBJ2-2, with TRBD2 matching over 8 bases. There are 19 residues in the CDR3. CDR1 and CDR2 from the germline V gene are KGHSH and LQKENI. After removal of 1 base from V and 0 bases from J, the junction contained 10 bases not matched to a gene. CDR3 sequence: CASSPLIVNGRANTGELFF. The CDR3 DNA follows: TGTGCCAGCTCACCACTGATCGTTAACGGGAGGGCGAACACCGGGGAGCTGTTTTTT.

The rearrangement joins TRBV5-4 to TRBJ2-7; a weak D match, TRBD1 (5 bases). Trimming removed 3 bases from V and 3 bases from J, with 13 bases in between. The CDR3 contains 14 residues. The germline V gene encodes CDR1 SGHNT and CDR2 YYREEE (reference sequence). In DNA form, the CDR3 reads TGTGCCAGCAGCTCCCCTACAGGTAACTACGAGCAGTACTTC. It yields the protein CASSSPTGNYEQYF.

This chain joins TRBV6-6 and TRBJ1-4; D is undetermined. The CDR3 runs 13 residues. Per germline, CDR1 MNHNY and CDR2 SVGAGI (reference sequence). Trimming took off 8 bases at V and 4 bases at J, with 11 bases between the two ends. The CDR3 DNA reads TGTGCCAGCTGTGCCAGACTTAATGAAAAACTGTTTTTT. It translates to CASCARLNEKLFF.

This chain connects TRBV11-2 to TRBJ2-7, with 7 bases that match TRBD2. This CDR3 contains 15 residues. Germline CDR1 is SGHAT and CDR2 is FQNNGV. V shed 6 bases, J shed 4 bases, and the junction held 12 bases outside the gene matches. The CDR3 DNA is TGTGCCAGCAGAGCCACTGCAGCGGGGAGGTACGAGCAGTACTTC. It yields the protein CASRATAAGRYEQYF.

The gene calls are TRBV18 and TRBJ2-2; 9 bases are shared with TRBD2. This CDR3 region has 17 residues. J was trimmed by 2 bases and V by 1 base; bases with no gene match: 5. Per germline, CDR1 KGHSH and CDR2 LQKENI. The CDR3 spells CASSPQRGALNTGELFF. The CDR3 bases are TGTGCCAGCTCACCACAGCGGGGGGCACTAAACACCGGGGAGCTGTTTTTT.